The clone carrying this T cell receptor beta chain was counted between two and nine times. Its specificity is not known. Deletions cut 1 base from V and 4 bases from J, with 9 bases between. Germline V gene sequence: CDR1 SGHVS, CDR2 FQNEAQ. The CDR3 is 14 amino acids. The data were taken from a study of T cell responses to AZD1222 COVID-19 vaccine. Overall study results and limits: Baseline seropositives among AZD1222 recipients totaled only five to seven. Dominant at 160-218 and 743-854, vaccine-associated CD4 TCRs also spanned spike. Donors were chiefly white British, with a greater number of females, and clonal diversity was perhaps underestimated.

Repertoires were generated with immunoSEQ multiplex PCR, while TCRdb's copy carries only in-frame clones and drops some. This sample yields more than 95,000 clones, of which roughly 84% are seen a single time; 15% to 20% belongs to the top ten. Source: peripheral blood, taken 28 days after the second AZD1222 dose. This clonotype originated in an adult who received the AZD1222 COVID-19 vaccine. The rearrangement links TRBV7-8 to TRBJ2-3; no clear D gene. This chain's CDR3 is CASSLGRRADTQYF. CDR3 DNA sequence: TGTGCCAGCAGCTTAGGCAGACGGGCAGATACGCAGTATTTT.